This is a list of T cell receptor beta chains from one sample in a study of cytomegalovirus exposure and HLA in healthy donors. Here immunoSEQ multiplex PCR was the method, and the copy in TCRdb shows in-frame clones only, minus some. The data contain fewer than 150,000 clones, 60% to 75% of them singletons. The source material was PBMCs. The receptors here all came from a woman between 50 and 59 years old in good health and CMV-seropositive. The conserved cysteine and the conserved F or W are not part of the CDR3 here. The order of the fields is V gene, J gene, CDR3 protein.

TRBV27	TRBJ2-7	ASSPRSFYEQY
TRBV4-1	TRBJ2-3	ASRDRGRTDTQY
TRBV6-5	TRBJ1-1	ASGRPMSGDEAF
TRBV6-5	TRBJ2-1	ASGGTGDNEQF
TRBV2	TRBJ2-5	ASQGLAAGETQY
TRBV27	TRBJ1-3	ASSLLPGFSGNTIY
TRBV6-5	TRBJ2-2	ASRKPGVTGELF
TRBV19	TRBJ2-2	ASSVTGLVGELF
TRBV6-6	TRBJ1-4	ASRGATGDEKLF
TRBV4-1	TRBJ2-1	ASSQEDGNNEQF